The 32 T cell receptor beta chains in this list originate from one sample, sequenced in a study of T cell changes during pregnancy in multiple sclerosis. Using immunoSEQ multiplex PCR, the repertoire was profiled, and TCRdb retains in-frame clones only, with some absent. The sample has about 120,000 clones; over 85% are singletons. The sample here was peripheral blood, taken before pregnancy. Source of these receptors: a female donor with multiple sclerosis, enrolled in a pregnancy study.

This chain connects TRBV28 to TRBJ2-5; 12 bases align to TRBD1. Germline V CDR1 and CDR2: MDHEN, SYDVKM. The V gene end was trimmed by 7 bases and the J gene end by 5 bases; junction bases not matched to a gene: 11. The CDR3 is 16 amino acids. Here the CDR3 DNA reads TGTGCCAGCAATTTCCGGGGACAGGGGGCTTGGGAGACCCAGTACTTC. This translates into CASNFRGQGAWETQYF.

This sequence joins TRBV5-1 and TRBJ2-1; D perhaps matches TRBD2 (5 bases). V gave up 2 bases and J gave up 5 bases, with 11 bases separating them. Germline lookup yields CDR1 SGHRS and CDR2 YFSETQ. This CDR3 is 14 amino acids long. The DNA of the CDR3 is TGCGCCAGCAGCTTTGGCCCCGGGAACAATGAGCAGTTCTTC. It specifies CASSFGPGNNEQFF.

This clone was seen once. The V call is TRBV10-3, the J call TRBJ2-1; 9 nucleotides line up with TRBD2. J was trimmed by 7 bases and V by 2 bases; bases with no gene match: 3. The CDR3 runs to 14 residues. The germline gives CDR1 ENHRY, CDR2 SYGVKD. The CDR3 is CAISEAGGSNEQFF. CDR3 coding DNA: TGTGCCATCAGTGAGGCGGGAGGGTCAAATGAGCAGTTCTTC.

The CDR3 DNA is TGTGCCAGCAGCTTAGGGACTATCATGAACACTGAAGCTTTCTTT. Amino acid sequence: CASSLGTIMNTEAFF. V usage is TRBV5-8 and J usage is TRBJ1-1, with D possibly matching TRBD1 (5 bases). The CDR3 has 15 residues. CDR1 is SGHTS and CDR2 is YDEGEE in the germline V gene. Trimming stripped 2 bases from V and 0 bases from J, with 11 bases between.

The chain has TRBV11-2 and TRBJ1-5, with D perhaps TRBD1 (6 bases). Germline values: CDR1 SGHAT, CDR2 FQNNGV. Trimming took 5 bases from V and 3 from J, leaving 11 bases between them. The CDR3 is made up of 14 amino acids. The CDR3 DNA reads TGTGCCAGCAGCCCGACGGGACACAATCAGCCCCAGCATTTT. It specifies CASSPTGHNQPQHF.

Worth noting for this clone: Different DNA sequences within this sample yield the same CDR3. The chain joins TRBV6-1 to TRBJ2-3, with 15 bases identical to TRBD2. Germline V gene sequence: CDR1 MNHNS, CDR2 SASEGT. The CDR3 runs 15 residues. V trimming: 4 bases; J trimming: 4 bases; junction bases outside the gene matches: 0. The CDR3 reads CASSGTSGGADTQYF. The CDR3 coding sequence is TGTGCCAGCAGTGGGACTAGCGGGGGGGCAGATACGCAGTATTTT.

J is TRBJ2-5 and V is TRBV9; a possible D gene is TRBD2 (7 bases). V dropped 0 bases and J dropped 9 bases, with 15 bases sitting between them. Per germline, CDR1 SGDLS and CDR2 YYNGEE. This CDR3 spans 14 amino acids. The CDR3 reads CASSVGGGERAQYF. Here the CDR3 DNA reads TGTGCCAGCAGCGTAGGAGGGGGGGAGAGGGCCCAGTACTTC.

This chain connects TRBV29-1 to TRBJ1-2, with TRBD1 identical over 7 bases. CDR3 length: 12 amino acids. V shed 6 bases, J shed 11 bases, and the junction held 12 bases outside the gene matches. Germline loops: CDR1 SQVTM, CDR2 ANQGSEA. The CDR3 nucleotides are TGCAGCGTCTTAACAGGGGAAGGTCTATACACCTTC. Amino acid sequence: CSVLTGEGLYTF.

V usage is TRBV27 and J usage is TRBJ2-3; D possibly corresponds to TRBD1 (5 bases). Trimming removed 0 bases at V and 6 bases at J, with 13 bases between. The CDR3 consists of 15 residues. Germline V gives CDR1 MNHEY, CDR2 SMNVEV (reference sequence). This CDR3 reads CASSLSGGHPDTQYF. The CDR3 region has the DNA TGTGCCAGCAGTTTATCGGGCGGACACCCCGATACGCAGTATTTT.

This clone was seen once. The chain uses TRBV29-1 and TRBJ1-5; possible D gene TRBD1, 6 bases. The V gene's germline CDR1 is SQVTM and CDR2 ANQGSEA. V was pared by 0 bases and J by 1 base, with 7 bases between. The CDR3 has 14 residues. CDR3 protein: CSVEDGQSNQPQHF. The CDR3 DNA sequence: TGCAGCGTTGAAGATGGACAGAGCAATCAGCCCCAGCATTTT.

CDR3 sequence (DNA): TGTGCCAGCTCGGGACAGATGAACTATGGCTACACCTTC. The encoded protein is CASSGQMNYGYTF. V is TRBV18 and J is TRBJ1-2; 7 bases match TRBD1. J gave up 2 bases and V 6 bases, and 3 bases lay outside the gene matches. There are 13 residues in the CDR3. Germline V CDR1 and CDR2: KGHSH, LQKENI. Supplemented by reference TRBV18 and TRBJ1-2, the full variable domain reads NAGVMQNPRHLVRRRGQEARLRCSPMKGHSHVYWYRQLPEEGLKFMVYLQKENIIDESGMPKERFSAEFPKEGPSILRIQQVVRGDSAAYFCASSGQMNYGYTFGSGTRLTVV.

This chain uses TRBV2 with TRBJ2-1; D uncertain. The CDR3 contains 11 residues. V was cut by 5 bases and J by 6 bases, with 5 bases left in between. Germline assignment: CDR1 SNHLY and CDR2 FYNNEI. CDR3 nucleotides: TGTGCCAGCAGTTTACTCAATGAGCAGTTCTTC. Its translation: CASSLLNEQFF.

The V call is TRBV5-1, the J call TRBJ2-7; D is unclear. CDR3 length equals 15 residues. Germline CDR1 reads SGHRS; CDR2 reads YFSETQ. Trimming took off 0 bases at V and 4 bases at J, with 14 bases between the two ends. The CDR3 is CASSLGSTPRYEQYF. The CDR3 DNA is TGCGCCAGCAGCTTGGGGTCCACCCCTCGGTACGAGCAGTACTTC.

This chain links TRBV5-1 with TRBJ2-7, with D perhaps TRBD2 (5 bases). V lost 4 bases and J 7 bases, leaving 12 bases between the germline ends. The CDR3 loop spans 12 amino acids. Germline CDR1 and CDR2: SGHRS and YFSETQ. The CDR3 sequence is CASSAESGEQYF. The DNA for the CDR3 is TGCGCCAGCAGCGCTGAATCGGGAGAGCAGTACTTC.

The V and J genes are TRBV27 and TRBJ1-4; D is undetermined. This CDR3 has 13 residues. With 2 bases removed from V and 2 bases from J, the gap between germline ends came to 3 bases. In germline, CDR1 is MNHEY, CDR2 SMNVEV (reference sequence). The CDR3 coding sequence is TGTGCCAGCAGTTTAGGCACTAATGAAAAACTGTTTTTT. Its translation is CASSLGTNEKLFF.

The chain recombines TRBV5-1 with TRBJ2-3; a possible D gene is TRBD2 (6 bases). CDR3 length: 18 amino acids. Germline V lookup: CDR1 SGHRS, CDR2 YFSETQ. V lost 0 bases, J lost 0 bases, and 17 bases lay in between. CDR3 coding DNA: TGCGCCAGCAGCTTGGCCGGCCCGGGGGTCACTAGCACAGATACGCAGTATTTT. It translates to CASSLAGPGVTSTDTQYF.

The rearrangement links TRBV6-5 to TRBJ2-1, with a weak D call TRBD1 (5 bases). The CDR3 length is 11 residues. Germline-derived CDR1 and CDR2 are MNHEY and SVGAGI. The germline V and J ends were trimmed by 2 bases and 15 bases, with 11 bases remaining between them. CDR3 amino acids: CASSYRGRRFF. The CDR3 region has the DNA TGTGCCAGCAGTTACAGGGGCCGCAGGTTCTTC.

The V call is TRBV18, the J call TRBJ1-6, with 7 positions matching TRBD1. Germline-derived CDR1 and CDR2 are KGHSH and LQKENI. The CDR3 sequence is 15 residues long. V lost 4 bases to trimming and J lost 7 bases; unmatched junction nucleotides: 7. The CDR3 protein is CASSRATGQNSPLHF. The CDR3, as DNA: TGTGCCAGCTCACGGGCGACAGGGCAGAATTCACCCCTCCACTTT.

CDR3 bases: TGTGCCAGTAGGACTAGCGGGGTGTACAATGAGCAGTTCTTC. Translated: CASRTSGVYNEQFF. The chain couples TRBV19 to TRBJ2-1; TRBD2 matches 11 bases. The CDR3 loop spans 14 amino acids. From germline, CDR1 is LNHDA and CDR2 SQIVND (reference sequence). The V segment lost 6 bases and the J segment 4 bases; nucleotides outside the gene matches: 2. Filled out from reference TRBV19 and TRBJ2-1, the complete variable domain reads DGGITQSPKYLFRKEGQNVTLSCEQNLNHDAMYWYRQDPGQGLRLIYYSQIVNDFQKGDIAEGYSVSREKKESFPLTVTSAQKNPTAFYLCASRTSGVYNEQFFGPGTRLTVL.

V is TRBV6-1 and J is TRBJ1-3; D ambiguous. Between the trimmed V and J ends, which lost 6 bases and 0 bases, there was a span of 9 bases. This CDR3 has 14 residues. Germline V gives CDR1 MNHNS, CDR2 SASEGT. CDR3 sequence (DNA): TGTGCCAGCAGGGACGGAGGCTCTGGAAACACCATATATTTT. It specifies CASRDGGSGNTIYF.

This rearrangement joins TRBV7-2 to TRBJ2-4; 12 nucleotides agree with TRBD1. CDR3 length: 15 amino acids. The V segment lost 6 bases and the J segment 6 bases; nucleotides outside the gene matches: 6. In germline, CDR1 is SGHTA, CDR2 FQGNSA. CDR3 sequence: CASRPGQGAGNIQYF. The CDR3 DNA reads TGTGCCAGCAGGCCGGGACAGGGGGCTGGAAACATTCAGTACTTC.

The chain links TRBV14 to TRBJ2-2; TRBD2 agrees at 15 bases. J gave up 5 bases and V 4 bases, and 2 bases lay outside the gene matches. The CDR3 sequence is 16 residues long. Germline V gene sequence: CDR1 SGHDN, CDR2 FVKESK. For the CDR3, the DNA is TGTGCCAGCAGCCGGACTAGCGGGAGGGGAACCGGGGAGCTGTTTTTT. It yields the protein CASSRTSGRGTGELFF. The whole variable domain, remainder taken from reference TRBV14 and TRBJ2-2, is EAGVTQFPSHSVIEKGQTVTLRCDPISGHDNLYWYRRVMGKEIKFLLHFVKESKQDESGMPNNRFLAERTGGTYSTLKVQPAELEDSGVYFCASSRTSGRGTGELFFGEGSRLTVL.

This chain uses TRBV5-4 with TRBJ2-3, with 8 positions matching TRBD2. The CDR3 is made up of 15 amino acids. Trimming at V came to 3 bases and at J to 0 bases, leaving 3 bases not matched to a gene. Germline V gene lookup returns CDR1 SGHNT and CDR2 YYREEE (reference sequence). The CDR3 nucleotides read TGTGCCAGCAGCTCGGGGGGGACTAGCACAGATACGCAGTATTTT. The encoded protein is CASSSGGTSTDTQYF. Drawing the rest from reference TRBV5-4 and TRBJ2-3, the complete variable domain is ETGVTQSPTHLIKTRGQQVTLRCSSQSGHNTVSWYQQALGQGPQFIFQYYREEENGRGNFPPRFSGLQFPNYSSELNVNALELDDSALYLCASSSGGTSTDTQYFGPGTRLTVL.

Only one count was recorded for this clone. The chain employs TRBV11-2 and TRBJ2-1, with 11 positions matching TRBD2. Trimming removed 4 bases from V and 3 bases from J; junction bases left unmatched: 5. CDR3 size: 16 residues. CDR1 SGHAT and CDR2 FQNNGV come from the germline V gene. CDR3 bases: TGTGCCAGCAGCTCCCTAGCGGGAGGCATCTACAATGAGCAGTTCTTC. Translating gives CASSSLAGGIYNEQFF.

Turning to this clone: The same CDR3 is also encoded by other DNA sequences in this sample. The chain uses TRBV7-3 and TRBJ2-1; 10 nucleotides match TRBD2. Germline CDR1 reads SGHTA; CDR2 reads FQGTGA. The J segment lost 7 bases and the V segment lost 5 bases, leaving 8 bases of the junction unmatched. The CDR3 covers 15 residues. The CDR3 DNA follows: TGTGCCAGCAGCCACCTAGCGGGAGTTGGTAATGAGCAGTTCTTC. This gives the protein CASSHLAGVGNEQFF.

The chain links TRBV7-6 to TRBJ2-1, with a tentative D call TRBD2 (7 bases). The germline CDR1 and CDR2 sequences are SGHVS and FNYEAQ. The CDR3 covers 13 residues. The V end was cut by 7 bases, the J end by 9 bases, with 16 bases between. The CDR3 DNA sequence: TGTGCCAGCAACCTGGGGGGGCCGGGTGAGCAGTTCTTC. As protein: CASNLGGPGEQFF.

The gene calls are TRBV6-1 and TRBJ2-7; TRBD1 might be the D (5 bases). The germline gives CDR1 MNHNS, CDR2 SASEGT. V gave up 5 bases and J gave up 3 bases, with 14 bases separating them. There are 14 residues in the CDR3. The CDR3 DNA sequence: TGTGCCAGCAGTTGGGGCAGGAGTGGCTACGAGCAGTACTTC. Protein sequence: CASSWGRSGYEQYF.

The chain recombines TRBV25-1 with TRBJ2-2; the match to TRBD1 covers 7 bases. With V trimmed by 6 bases and J by 5 bases, 12 bases remained unmatched. The CDR3 totals 16 residues. Germline assignment: CDR1 MGHDK and CDR2 SYGVNS. This chain's CDR3 is CASSRPTGFGTGELFF. Here the CDR3 DNA reads TGTGCCAGCAGCCGACCGACAGGGTTTGGAACCGGGGAGCTGTTTTTT.

The gene calls are TRBV9 and TRBJ1-5, with TRBD1 identical over 8 bases. Germline V gene sequence: CDR1 SGDLS, CDR2 YYNGEE. The CDR3 loop spans 15 amino acids. The J segment lost 3 bases and the V segment lost 3 bases, leaving 5 bases of the junction unmatched. CDR3 in DNA: TGTGCCAGCAGCGGGACAGGGAAGCCCAATCAGCCCCAGCATTTT. It translates to CASSGTGKPNQPQHF.

This clone was seen once. The chain joins TRBV19 to TRBJ2-5; 7 nucleotides match TRBD2. The CDR3 is 13 residues long. The trim removed 6 bases at V and 2 bases at J, leaving 3 bases unmatched. CDR1 is LNHDA, CDR2 SQIVND, per germline (reference sequence). The CDR3 sequence is CASSGRKQETQYF. The CDR3, as DNA: TGTGCCAGTAGCGGGAGGAAACAAGAGACCCAGTACTTC.

The chain is built from TRBV9 and TRBJ2-5; 14 bases map to TRBD2. V lost 5 bases and J lost 1; bases outside the gene matches: 7. The CDR3 totals 17 residues. Germline V gene data show CDR1 as SGDLS and CDR2 as YYNGEE. CDR3 DNA sequence: TGTGCCAGCAGTGGAGGGGGACTAGCGGGAGTCCAAGAGACCCAGTACTTC. Translation gives CASSGGGLAGVQETQYF.

This chain connects TRBV6-5 to TRBJ1-2; D possibly corresponds to TRBD1 (6 bases). Trimming took off 4 bases at V and 4 bases at J, with 13 bases between the two ends. Germline CDR1 reads MNHEY; CDR2 reads SVGAGI. This CDR3 has 14 amino acids. CDR3 protein: CASSSGTQTYGYTF. As DNA, the CDR3 is TGTGCCAGCAGTTCCGGGACACAAACCTATGGCTACACCTTC.